The clone carrying this TCR beta chain was observed at least ten times. The CDR3 has 14 amino acids. Germline CDR1 SGHTA, CDR2 FQGNSA. Trimming pared 5 bases from V and 0 bases from J, leaving 9 bases between. With duration under 3 months, ophthalmopathy was active: Clinical Activity Score at least 3, NOSPECS at least 4. Uncontrolled infection, other autoimmune disease, pregnancy or lactation barred patients from enrollment. The PBMCs were taken from more than 8 ml of fresh peripheral blood. Regions amplified from RNA transcripts were the TCR beta CDR3 regions. The HTBI set primed first-round TCR CDR3 RT-PCR. TCRdb fed the multiplex PCR reads into MiXCR, producing one record per CDR3 protein. The table includes more than 350,000 distinct CDR3 sequences, 13% to 15% detected once. These data are taken from a study of T cells in Graves' hyperthyroidism and ophthalmopathy. For the study at large: Before any treatment, at initial diagnosis, peripheral blood was collected.

V and J are TRBV7-2 and TRBJ2-3; a weak D match, TRBD2 (6 bases). The receptor comes from a woman aged 60-75 years with Graves' ophthalmopathy. Sequenced material: blood. CDR3 nucleotide sequence: TGTGCCAGCAGCCGTGGACTAAGCACAGATACGCAGTATTTT. Translated, it gives CASSRGLSTDTQYF.